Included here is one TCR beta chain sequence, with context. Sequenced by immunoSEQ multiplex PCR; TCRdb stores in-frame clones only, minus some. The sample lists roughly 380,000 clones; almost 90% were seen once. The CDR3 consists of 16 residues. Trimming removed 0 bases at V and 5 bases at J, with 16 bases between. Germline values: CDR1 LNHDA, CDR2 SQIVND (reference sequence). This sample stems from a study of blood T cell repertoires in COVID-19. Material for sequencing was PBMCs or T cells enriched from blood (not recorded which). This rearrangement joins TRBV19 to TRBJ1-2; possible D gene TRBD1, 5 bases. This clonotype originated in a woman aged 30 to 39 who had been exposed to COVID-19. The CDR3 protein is CASSIDGRAFGYGYTF. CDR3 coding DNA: TGTGCCAGTAGTATAGATGGCAGGGCGTTCGGGTATGGCTACACCTTC.